This T cell receptor beta chain derives from a study of Ad26.COV2.S vaccination and SARS-CoV-2 variants. Study-wide background: The vaccine Ad26.COV2.S was put into the muscle once, or twice with 56 days between.

Method: immunoSEQ multiplex PCR; TCRdb's copy keeps in-frame clones and lacks some. The profile covers 400,000 to 450,000 clones, with 90% appearing a single time and about 4.1% taken by the ten largest. V was clipped by 3 bases and J by 6 bases, with 9 bases between them. This CDR3 has 12 amino acids. The germline V gene encodes CDR1 MGHRA and CDR2 YSYEKL. Treatment defined: roughly 19 received Ad26.COV2.S at low or high dose, single or two shots; 5 received placebo; per-sample allocation not given. Collection of the samples took place on day 63 after the first injection of vaccine or placebo. On this clone: Its antigen is not identified.

Findings and limits, study-wide: Considerable breadth of spike-specific CD8+ and CD4+ T cell responses has reportedly been documented following vaccination.

This receptor was identified in a person aged 18-60 years who received the Ad26.COV2.S COVID-19 vaccine or a placebo. Specimen: peripheral blood, collected in a trial of Ad26.COV2.S vaccine versus placebo. The rearrangement joins TRBV4-1 to TRBJ2-7; tentatively, D is TRBD2 (5 bases). The CDR3 coding sequence is TGCGCCAGCAGCCATAGAGGGAGCGAGCAGTACTTC. This codes for CASSHRGSEQYF.